A single sample is the source of the 3 T cell receptor beta chains below, sequenced in a study of T cells after yellow fever vaccination (dated by TCRdb to the late 2010s). Per the publication, the treatment or condition label means: live attenuated yellow fever vaccine strain. Libraries were built with 5' RACE. The reads were generated on an Illumina HiSeq 2500. In TCRdb, the public reads were trimmed at Q25 with fastp and aligned with MiXCR, with productive beta chains retained. Identical CDR3 proteins give one entry, which carries the most common genes and DNA. The sample data list roughly 500,000 distinct CDR3 sequences, and roughly 21% of these were observed just once. The top ten clonotypes cover roughly 13% of the sample. The material was PBMCs, obtained 15 days after the yellow fever booster vaccination. The receptors derive from a young man who received the YFV17D yellow fever vaccine.

There are a few counts of this clonotype. The chain carries TRBV7-2 and TRBJ2-1; D gene ambiguous. CDR3 length equals 12 residues. The germline CDR1 and CDR2 sequences are SGHTA and FQGNSA. V lost 4 bases and J 9 bases, leaving 10 bases between the germline ends. This CDR3 is CASSSGRVEQFF. For the CDR3, the DNA is TGTGCCAGCAGCTCCGGAAGGGTTGAGCAGTTCTTC.

The CDR3 DNA sequence: TGTGCCAGCAGCCGTGGGGGGAGGACTTACAATGAGCAGTTCTTC. Residues: CASSRGGRTYNEQFF. V and J are TRBV3-1 and TRBJ2-1, with D possibly TRBD2 on 6 matching bases. Germline V gene sequence: CDR1 LGHDT, CDR2 YNNKEL (reference sequence). The germline V and J ends were trimmed by 4 bases and 4 bases, with 14 bases remaining between them. This CDR3 contains 15 residues.

The sample holds a few counts of this clonotype. V usage is TRBV14 and J usage is TRBJ1-1; TRBD1 matches at 9 bases. The V gene's germline CDR1 is SGHDN and CDR2 FVKESK. The V gene end was trimmed by 4 bases and the J gene end by 6 bases; junction bases not matched to a gene: 6. CDR3 size: 14 residues. CDR3 coding DNA: TGTGCCAGCAGCCCCCGGGACAGGGTCCCTGAAGCTTTCTTT. Protein sequence: CASSPRDRVPEAFF.